Presented here are 3 T cell receptor beta chains from one specimen sequenced in a study of spatial heterogeneity in lung cancer. Overall study findings and caveats: How many expanded intratumoral alpha and beta TCRs were present tracked the tumor mutation count, which was a count of nonsynonymous mutations.

TCRdb called the 5' RACE reads again in MiXCR, with one record for every CDR3 protein. The sample contains about 4,900 distinct CDR3 sequences, 25% to 40% of which appear only once. For these receptors, no antigen is known. Documented time point: sample taken at primary tumor resection. Sample: lung tumor tissue, taken at surgery. These receptors were obtained from a male donor with early-stage non-small cell lung cancer.

This clonotype qualifies as medium-sized. This chain links TRBV7-2 with TRBJ2-3; TRBD2 matches at 11 bases. Germline lookup yields CDR1 SGHTA and CDR2 FQGNSA. With 5 bases clipped from V and 7 bases from J, the junction kept 8 bases outside the gene matches. The CDR3 totals 15 residues. The CDR3 region is CASSADGTSGYTQYF. DNA of the CDR3: TGTGCCAGCAGCGCCGACGGGACTAGCGGCTATACGCAGTATTTT.

The V gene is TRBV28, the J gene TRBJ2-1; 8 bases are shared with TRBD2. Trimming at V came to 7 bases and at J to 11 bases, leaving 16 bases not matched to a gene. This CDR3 is 15 amino acids long. In germline, CDR1 is MDHEN, CDR2 SYDVKM. In nucleotides, the CDR3 is TGTGCCAGCACACTACCGGGAGGGCCCTCTGATAAGCAGTTCTTC. As protein: CASTLPGGPSDKQFF.

This clonotype is deemed medium-sized. At one of its ends the junction is not consistent with the germline gene, which may arise from a read error. The chain has TRBV5-1 and TRBJ2-5; D may be TRBD1 or TRBD2 (5 bases each). This CDR3 has 14 residues. CDR1 and CDR2 from the germline V gene are SGHRS and YFSETQ. The CDR3 sequence: CASSPPGRQGTQYF. The CDR3 nucleotides are TGCGCCAGCAGCCCACCGGGACGACAAGGGACCCAGTACTTC.